A single sample gave rise to the 9 T cell receptor beta chains below, sequenced in a study of brain T cells in children with intractable seizures. Specified time point: blood from clinic visit 5 months post-surgery; TSC patient then seizure free. The table came from immunoSEQ multiplex PCR; TCRdb's copy has only in-frame clones and leaves some out. Counted here are a few hundred thousand clones, 93% occurring once; the ten biggest clones make up roughly 5.7%. This specimen was peripheral blood, taken less than 6 months after surgery. Every receptor here comes from a boy under two years old with tuberous sclerosis and intractable seizures.

V and J are TRBV29-1 and TRBJ2-2; a weak D match, TRBD2 (6 bases). The length of the CDR3 is 15 residues. Trimming stripped 7 bases from V and 0 bases from J, with 15 bases between. Germline values: CDR1 SQVTM, CDR2 ANQGSEA. The CDR3: CSATGTSTNTGELFF. The DNA for the CDR3 is TGCAGCGCCACCGGGACTTCGACGAACACCGGGGAGCTGTTTTTT.

This chain joins TRBV2 and TRBJ1-3, with D possibly being TRBD1 (6 bases). The CDR3 spans 15 residues. V shed 6 bases and J shed 1 base, with 13 bases lying between them. From germline, CDR1 is SNHLY and CDR2 FYNNEI. The CDR3 DNA reads as TGTGCCAGCAGAGCCAGGACAGAATCTGGAAACACCATATATTTT. Its protein product is CASRARTESGNTIYF.

This clone appeared a single time. This chain uses TRBV11-2 with TRBJ2-1, with 11 bases lining up with TRBD2. Germline V lookup: CDR1 SGHAT, CDR2 FQNNGV. Trimming removed 5 bases from V and 6 bases from J; junction bases left unmatched: 12. The CDR3 totals 17 residues. In nucleotides, the CDR3 is TGTGCCAGCAGCCCCCCCGGGCTAGCGGGAGGACGCAATGAGCAGTTCTTC. Protein product: CASSPPGLAGGRNEQFF.

The rearrangement links TRBV2 to TRBJ2-1; a possible D gene is TRBD1 (5 bases). Germline V gene lookup returns CDR1 SNHLY and CDR2 FYNNEI. The CDR3 length is 15 residues. Trimming took off 6 bases at V and 6 bases at J, with 18 bases between the two ends. This CDR3 is CASRGARITGNEQFF. CDR3 DNA sequence: TGTGCCAGCAGAGGGGCCCGAATAACCGGCAATGAGCAGTTCTTC.

The V call is TRBV7-3, the J call TRBJ2-5; D might be TRBD2 (5 bases). The CDR3 extends over 13 amino acids. Germline V gene data show CDR1 as SGHTA and CDR2 as FQGTGA. The V end was cut by 5 bases, the J end by 3 bases, with 10 bases between. The CDR3 reads CASSPGSEETQYF. DNA for the CDR3: TGTGCCAGCAGCCCGGGGTCGGAAGAGACCCAGTACTTC.

V and J are TRBV5-5 and TRBJ2-7, with TRBD2 as a possible D gene (5 bases). V gave up 3 bases and J gave up 7 bases, with 5 bases separating them. CDR3 length equals 10 residues. Germline V gene sequence: CDR1 SGHKS, CDR2 YYEKEE (reference sequence). The CDR3 loop is CASSSGEQYF. The CDR3 DNA reads TGTGCCAGCAGCTCGGGGGAGCAGTACTTC.

This clone is a singleton in its sample. The V call is TRBV27, the J call TRBJ1-5; TRBD1 aligns across 9 bases. Germline CDR1 and CDR2: MNHEY and SMNVEV (reference sequence). The CDR3 spans 19 residues. V was pared by 4 bases and J by 4 bases, with 17 bases of the junction left unmatched. CDR3: CASSSLDAATGGPNQPQHF. The CDR3 DNA reads TGTGCCAGCAGTTCCCTTGACGCCGCAACAGGGGGCCCGAATCAGCCCCAGCATTTT.

The rearrangement joins TRBV18 to TRBJ1-4; no firm D call. The germline CDR1 and CDR2 sequences are KGHSH and LQKENI. The CDR3 runs to 14 residues. V was cut by 3 bases and J by 8 bases, with 13 bases left in between. CDR3 nucleotides: TGTGCCAGCTCACCGAACCCTGGATCAGAAAAACTGTTTTTT. Encoded protein: CASSPNPGSEKLFF.

V gene TRBV24-1 combines with J gene TRBJ1-5, with D perhaps TRBD1 (5 bases). Between the trimmed V and J ends, which lost 9 bases and 6 bases, there was a span of 11 bases. The germline gives CDR1 KGHDR, CDR2 SFDVKD. This CDR3 comprises 12 residues. The CDR3 region is CATGGDGQPQHF. CDR3 nucleotides: TGTGCCACCGGCGGGGACGGTCAGCCCCAGCATTTT.